Each of the 23 T cell receptor beta chains below was sequenced from the same sample in a study of shared clonotypes between healthy human individuals. The assay was immunoSEQ multiplex PCR, and TCRdb's table has in-frame clones only and misses some. The repertoire holds about 2,500,000 clones, with more than 80% as singletons. Input material: naive CD4+ T cells sorted from blood. Specified subset: CD45RA+ positively selected. The receptors shown here come from a man between 18 and 35 years old in good health.

V and J are TRBV25-1 and TRBJ2-3; either TRBD1 or TRBD2 may fit D (5 bases each). Germline values: CDR1 MGHDK, CDR2 SYGVNS. The CDR3 is made up of 15 amino acids. V was clipped by 4 bases and J by 4 bases, with 15 bases between them. Written as DNA, the CDR3 is TGTGCCAGCAGTGCGTCCGGGACCGTCCCAGATACGCAGTATTTT. Translation: CASSASGTVPDTQYF.

This clone is a singleton in its sample. This same CDR3 is encoded by further DNA sequences in the sample. V is TRBV2 and J is TRBJ2-5; 14 bases are a match to TRBD2. Trimming took 4 bases from V and 5 from J; bases not matched to a gene: 3. Germline loops: CDR1 SNHLY, CDR2 FYNNEI. The CDR3 is made up of 15 amino acids. The CDR3 loop reads CASSGTSGGRETQYF. The CDR3 region has the DNA TGTGCCAGCAGTGGGACTAGCGGGGGGAGGGAGACCCAGTACTTC.

The chain employs TRBV4-1 and TRBJ1-3; D not certain. The V end lost 4 bases, the J end lost 4 bases, and 14 bases lay between the germline ends. Germline assignment: CDR1 MGHRA and CDR2 YSYEKL. The CDR3 extends over 15 amino acids. The CDR3 here is CASSLPGNSGNTIYF. Here the CDR3 DNA reads TGCGCCAGCAGCCTCCCGGGAAACTCAGGAAACACCATATATTTT.

The rearrangement uses TRBV30 and TRBJ1-2; D unclear. Looked up from germline, CDR1 is GTSNPN and CDR2 is SVGIG (reference sequence). The ends were cut back, 4 bases at V and 0 bases at J, with 9 bases in the middle. There are 13 residues in the CDR3. The CDR3, as DNA: TGTGCCTGGACCCCCCAAGCTAACTATGGCTACACCTTC. Protein: CAWTPQANYGYTF.

This chain joins TRBV5-8 and TRBJ2-1; D ambiguous. The CDR3 is 16 amino acids. Germline V gene data show CDR1 as SGHTS and CDR2 as YDEGEE. Trimming took off 0 bases at V and 0 bases at J, with 10 bases between the two ends. The CDR3 loop is CASSLGLISSYNEQFF. In nucleotides, the CDR3 is TGTGCCAGCAGCTTGGGGCTGATCAGCTCCTACAATGAGCAGTTCTTC. Variable domain in full (rest from reference TRBV5-8 and TRBJ2-1): EAGVTQSPTHLIKTRGQQATLRCSPISGHTSVYWYQQALGLGLQFLLWYDEGEERNRGNFPPRFSGRQFPNYSSELNVNALELEDSALYLCASSLGLISSYNEQFFGPGTRLTVL.

Only one count was recorded for this clone. V is TRBV14 and J is TRBJ1-2; D unresolved. Trimming stripped 0 bases from V and 0 bases from J, with 20 bases between. Germline CDR1 SGHDN, CDR2 FVKESK. CDR3 size: 19 residues. The CDR3 nucleotides are TGTGCCAGCAGCCAAGATCTTCGAATAAAGCTAGAGGCTAACTATGGCTACACCTTC. It specifies CASSQDLRIKLEANYGYTF. The variable domain in full, with the rest retrieved from reference TRBV14 and TRBJ1-2, is EAGVTQFPSHSVIEKGQTVTLRCDPISGHDNLYWYRRVMGKEIKFLLHFVKESKQDESGMPNNRFLAERTGGTYSTLKVQPAELEDSGVYFCASSQDLRIKLEANYGYTFGSGTRLTVV.

The chain has TRBV4-1 and TRBJ2-3, with 12 bases that match TRBD2. The germline V gene encodes CDR1 MGHRA and CDR2 YSYEKL. This CDR3 spans 17 amino acids. V dropped 3 bases and J dropped 3; count of bases not matched to a gene: 7. The CDR3 nucleotides read TGCGCCAGCAGCCATGGACTAGCGGGGAAAGGGACAGATACGCAGTATTTT. Translation gives CASSHGLAGKGTDTQYF.

This chain connects TRBV28 to TRBJ2-1; D is unresolved. Trimming pared 6 bases from V and 8 bases from J, leaving 20 bases between. The CDR3 spans 15 residues. Germline V gives CDR1 MDHEN, CDR2 SYDVKM. CDR3 coding DNA: TGTGCCAGCAGCGACGCCCCACCTCATGACGATGAGCAGTTCTTC. It translates to CASSDAPPHDDEQFF.

This chain joins TRBV6-1 and TRBJ2-7; 7 nucleotides match TRBD1. This CDR3 has 18 amino acids. Germline values: CDR1 MNHNS, CDR2 SASEGT. V lost 0 bases and J lost 3; bases outside the gene matches: 14. The chain's CDR3 is CASSEALIPGQSFYEQYF. The CDR3 nucleotides are TGTGCCAGCAGTGAAGCGCTCATACCGGGACAGTCTTTCTACGAGCAGTACTTC.

The V call is TRBV5-8, the J call TRBJ1-2; D is uncertain. The CDR3 length is 10 residues. V gave up 9 bases and J gave up 5 bases, with 8 bases separating them. Germline lookup yields CDR1 SGHTS and CDR2 YDEGEE. The CDR3 sequence is CAIMGYGYTF. CDR3 nucleotide sequence: TGTGCCATAATGGGGTATGGCTACACCTTC. Variable domain in full (rest from reference TRBV5-8 and TRBJ1-2): EAGVTQSPTHLIKTRGQQATLRCSPISGHTSVYWYQQALGLGLQFLLWYDEGEERNRGNFPPRFSGRQFPNYSSELNVNALELEDSALYLCAIMGYGYTFGSGTRLTVV.

On this clone: In the same sample, other DNA sequences code for this CDR3. This chain connects TRBV18 to TRBJ2-3, with D possibly matching TRBD2 (6 bases). Germline values: CDR1 KGHSH, CDR2 LQKENI. V shed 1 base and J shed 2 bases, with 10 bases lying between them. The CDR3 runs 15 residues. The CDR3 DNA reads as TGTGCCAGCTCACCACTGGGAGGACCCACAGATACGCAGTATTTT. Residues: CASSPLGGPTDTQYF.

The chain employs TRBV6-4 and TRBJ2-3, with D perhaps TRBD1 or TRBD2 (5 bases each). V lost 2 bases and J 4 bases, leaving 10 bases between the germline ends. This CDR3 region has 14 residues. The germline CDR1 and CDR2 sequences are MRHNA and SNTAGT. CDR3 residues: CASSDGARADTQYF. For the CDR3, the DNA is TGTGCCAGCAGTGACGGGGCGAGGGCAGATACGCAGTATTTT.

The chain uses TRBV7-3 and TRBJ2-3, with TRBD2 identical over 7 bases. V lost 0 bases and J lost 2; bases outside the gene matches: 5. CDR3 length equals 16 residues. CDR1 SGHTA and CDR2 FQGTGA come from the germline V gene. Here the CDR3 reads CASSLTGGKYTDTQYF. The CDR3 coding sequence is TGTGCCAGCAGCTTAACGGGAGGGAAATACACAGATACGCAGTATTTT. The full variable domain, its missing parts supplied by reference TRBV7-3 and TRBJ2-3, is GAGVSQTPSNKVTEKGKYVELRCDPISGHTALYWYRQSLGQGPEFLIYFQGTGAADDSGLPNDRFFAVRPEGSVSTLKIQRTERGDSAVYLCASSLTGGKYTDTQYFGPGTRLTVL.

This CDR3 is CASSRDRNTGELFF. DNA of the CDR3: TGTGCCAGCAGTCGAGACAGGAACACCGGGGAGCTGTTTTTT. The rearrangement uses TRBV6-6 and TRBJ2-2; the D gene is possibly TRBD1 (5 bases). This CDR3 comprises 14 residues. Germline CDR1 is MNHNY and CDR2 is SVGAGI (reference sequence). V lost 5 bases, J lost 1 base, and 8 bases lay in between.

The J gene is TRBJ1-5, the V gene TRBV5-1; tentative D call: TRBD1 (5 bases). In germline, CDR1 is SGHRS, CDR2 YFSETQ. This CDR3 has 16 residues. V was shortened by 5 bases and J by 1 base, with 16 bases between the two germline ends. CDR3 sequence (DNA): TGCGCCAGCAGGGAAGGGACGGGGGTGAGCAATCAGCCCCAGCATTTT. This codes for CASREGTGVSNQPQHF.

The chain employs TRBV6-1 and TRBJ1-1, with D uncertain. The CDR3 sequence is 12 residues long. Germline V gene lookup returns CDR1 MNHNS and CDR2 SASEGT. V dropped 3 bases and J dropped 11 bases, with 13 bases sitting between them. The CDR3 loop reads CASSDRYLRAFF. CDR3 DNA sequence: TGTGCCAGCAGTGACAGGTATCTGAGGGCTTTCTTT.

The chain combines TRBV6-5 with TRBJ2-7, with TRBD1 matching over 11 bases. V was pared by 6 bases and J by 6 bases, with 7 bases of the junction left unmatched. The CDR3 loop spans 14 amino acids. Germline loops: CDR1 MNHEY, CDR2 SVGAGI. Written as DNA, the CDR3 is TGTGCCAGCAGCCCTGAGGGACAGGGGGGCGAGCAGTACTTC. Translating it yields CASSPEGQGGEQYF.

The V and J genes are TRBV2 and TRBJ2-7; perhaps TRBD1 as D (6 bases). The CDR3 contains 12 residues. CDR1 is SNHLY, CDR2 FYNNEI, per germline. Trimming removed 2 bases at V and 9 bases at J, with 11 bases between. The CDR3 spells CASSEYRVGQYF. The CDR3 DNA reads as TGTGCCAGCAGTGAATACAGGGTGGGGCAGTACTTC.

The J gene is TRBJ1-2, the V gene TRBV19; possibly TRBD1 for D (5 bases). Trimming took 9 bases from V and 2 from J, leaving 13 bases between them. The CDR3 has 13 residues. CDR1 is LNHDA and CDR2 is SQIVND in the germline V gene (reference sequence). This chain's CDR3 is CASQTTGNYGYTF. The CDR3 region has the DNA TGTGCCAGCCAAACTACAGGAAACTATGGCTACACCTTC.

The rearrangement links TRBV28 to TRBJ1-5; D is ambiguous. The CDR3 consists of 15 residues. With 2 bases removed from V and 5 bases from J, the gap between germline ends came to 13 bases. Germline V gene data show CDR1 as MDHEN and CDR2 as SYDVKM. CDR3 sequence reads: CASSLAGPGDQPQHF. In DNA, the CDR3 is TGTGCCAGCAGTTTAGCAGGCCCCGGAGATCAGCCCCAGCATTTT.

This rearrangement joins TRBV15 to TRBJ2-4; a possible D gene is TRBD1 (5 bases). Germline V gene sequence: CDR1 LNHNV, CDR2 YYDKDF (reference sequence). V was clipped by 1 base and J by 5 bases, with 15 bases between them. The CDR3 covers 16 residues. CDR3 sequence: CATSRVAQGRENIQYF. The DNA for the CDR3 is TGTGCCACCAGCAGAGTCGCGCAGGGTCGCGAAAACATTCAGTACTTC.

The V gene is TRBV28, the J gene TRBJ2-3, with TRBD1 matching over 7 bases. This CDR3 contains 13 residues. The ends lost 5 bases at V and 2 bases at J; junction bases unmatched: 1. The V gene's germline CDR1 is MDHEN and CDR2 SYDVKM. CDR3 nucleotide sequence: TGTGCCAGCAGTACAGGGGACACAGATACGCAGTATTTT. It translates to CASSTGDTDTQYF.

J is TRBJ2-7 and V is TRBV2, with 7 bases aligning to TRBD1. The CDR3 runs 14 residues. V trimming: 8 bases; J trimming: 1 base; junction bases outside the gene matches: 8. From germline, CDR1 is SNHLY and CDR2 FYNNEI. Written as DNA, the CDR3 is TGTGCCAGCGCTTATCCGGGACAGTCCTACGAGCAGTACTTC. It yields the protein CASAYPGQSYEQYF.